This is a list of T cell receptor beta chains from one sample in a study of T cells in narcolepsy. The method was immunoSEQ multiplex PCR; TCRdb's version includes in-frame clones alone and lacks a portion of them. Of tens of thousands of clones in the sample, roughly four fifths were seen once. What was sequenced was memory (CD45RA-) CD4+ T cells from blood. These receptors came from a human donor in good health. The CDR3 runs from the conserved cysteine through the conserved F or W. D genes are given only for firm matches. Not every row has a clone size; where given, it reads once, few, many or a size class.

d_call,j_call,clone_size,v_call,cdr3_nt,cdr3_aa
TRBD2,TRBJ2-1,-,TRBV19,TGTGCCAGTAGTACCAAGACTAGCGGGGGACGCTACAATGAGCAGTTCTTC,CASSTKTSGGRYNEQFF
TRBD2,TRBJ2-5,-,TRBV9,TGTGCCAGCAGCGTAACTAGCGGGGGAGCCCAAGAGACCCAGTACTTC,CASSVTSGGAQETQYF
-,TRBJ1-2,-,TRBV23-1,TGCGCCAGCAGTCAATATCTTAGGTCAGGGAACTATGGCTACACCTTC,CASSQYLRSGNYGYTF
-,TRBJ1-1,few,TRBV18,TGTGCCAGCTCAACCTCATGGAACACTGAAGCTTTCTTT,CASSTSWNTEAFF
-,TRBJ2-3,once,TRBV6-5,TGTGCCAGCAGTTCGAAGGGGGATACGCAGTATTTT,CASSSKGDTQYF
-,TRBJ2-1,-,TRBV9,TGTGCCAGCAGCAGGTCACCGACCGACAATGAGCAGTTCTTC,CASSRSPTDNEQFF
TRBD1,TRBJ1-4,-,TRBV11-2,TGTGCCAGCTCCCGGGACAGGGCTTTTTTGAATGAAAAACTGTTTTTT,CASSRDRAFLNEKLFF
-,TRBJ1-2,-,TRBV6-5,TGTGCCAGCAGTTACTCGGGGGTCGGTAACTATGGCTACACCTTC,CASSYSGVGNYGYTF
-,TRBJ2-3,-,TRBV9,TGTGCCAGCAGCGTCCGTTCAGATACGCAGTATTTT,CASSVRSDTQYF
TRBD2,TRBJ2-1,-,TRBV28,TGTGCCAGCAGTTTTGGGCTAGCGGGGGGTGGCGAGCAGTTCTTC,CASSFGLAGGGEQFF
-,TRBJ2-3,-,TRBV27,TGTGCCAGCAGTACCAAGACTAGCACAGATACGCAGTATTTT,CASSTKTSTDTQYF
-,TRBJ2-1,few,TRBV4-3,TGCGCCAGCAGCCAAGAGGGGAATAGCTGGAATGAGCAGTTCTTC,CASSQEGNSWNEQFF
-,TRBJ1-6,-,TRBV5-6,TGTGCCAGCAGCTTTAGGGCTCGGAATTCACCCCTCCACTTT,CASSFRARNSPLHF
-,TRBJ2-7,-,TRBV14,TGTGCCAGCAGCCGGCAGGCGGGCTCCTACGAGCAGTACTTC,CASSRQAGSYEQYF
-,TRBJ2-5,-,TRBV10-3,TGTGCCATCAGTGAGTCGAGGGGCAGGGTAGCTGGGGAGACCCAGTACTTC,CAISESRGRVAGETQYF